One and the same sample provided the 15 T cell receptor beta chains below, sequenced in a study of blood T cell repertoires in COVID-19. Profiling relied on immunoSEQ multiplex PCR, and the TCRdb table lists in-frame clones only, not all of them. The sample carries under 300,000 clones, approximately 86% recorded once. Sequencing was performed on peripheral blood. These receptors were collected from a woman aged 25 to 39 with acute or convalescent COVID-19.

V usage is TRBV6-4 and J usage is TRBJ2-4; D is possibly TRBD1 (5 bases). This CDR3 contains 15 residues. V shed 1 base and J shed 4 bases, with 11 bases lying between them. Germline V lookup: CDR1 MRHNA, CDR2 SNTAGT. The DNA of the CDR3 is TGTGCCAGCAGTGACTTTCGGCCAGGGAAAAACATTCAGTACTTC. Translated, it gives CASSDFRPGKNIQYF.

The J gene is TRBJ2-7, the V gene TRBV12-3 or TRBV12-4, with D possibly matching TRBD2 (6 bases). CDR3 size: 13 residues. The V end was cut by 7 bases, the J end by 2 bases, with 12 bases between. In nucleotides, the CDR3 is TGTGCCAGCAACCGAGGCGGGGCCTACGAGCAGTACTTC. This sequence encodes CASNRGGAYEQYF.

V usage is TRBV6-5 and J usage is TRBJ2-5; D might be TRBD2 (6 bases). This CDR3 is built from 13 residues. CDR1 and CDR2 from the germline V gene are MNHEY and SVGAGI. Trimming took 10 bases from V and 3 from J, leaving 15 bases between them. CDR3 nucleotides: TGTGCCACTGAAACGGGCGGGGAAGAGACCCAGTACTTC. Translation gives CATETGGEETQYF.

CDR3 sequence (DNA): TGTGCCAGTAGTATAGCTAGCGGGAGAAAAGAGACCCAGTACTTC. Encoded protein: CASSIASGRKETQYF. The V and J genes are TRBV19 and TRBJ2-5; 10 bases map to TRBD2. The CDR3 runs 15 residues. Germline CDR1 reads LNHDA; CDR2 reads SQIVND (reference sequence). V was clipped by 1 base and J by 3 bases; unmatched bases: 2. Full variable domain (outside the CDR3, taken from reference TRBV19 and TRBJ2-5): DGGITQSPKYLFRKEGQNVTLSCEQNLNHDAMYWYRQDPGQGLRLIYYSQIVNDFQKGDIAEGYSVSREKKESFPLTVTSAQKNPTAFYLCASSIASGRKETQYFGPGTRLLVL.

The chain links TRBV4-1 to TRBJ2-7, with TRBD2 matching over 15 bases. The CDR3 has 15 residues. J lost 6 bases, V lost 4 bases, and 4 bases had no gene match. Germline assignment: CDR1 MGHRA and CDR2 YSYEKL. The CDR3 sequence: CASSPMGLAGGEQYF. Here the CDR3 DNA reads TGCGCCAGCAGCCCAATGGGACTAGCGGGAGGCGAGCAGTACTTC.

This sequence joins TRBV27 and TRBJ1-5; D is undetermined. The V and J ends lost 5 bases and 8 bases respectively, with 13 bases between them. The CDR3 sequence is 13 residues long. Germline V gene sequence: CDR1 MNHEY, CDR2 SMNVEV (reference sequence). The CDR3 protein is CASSIDAREPQHF. The CDR3 DNA follows: TGTGCCAGCAGTATCGACGCGAGGGAGCCCCAGCATTTT.

The genes are TRBV30 and TRBJ2-7; no reliable D call. This CDR3 comprises 14 residues. Germline V gene lookup returns CDR1 GTSNPN and CDR2 SVGIG (reference sequence). V shed 0 bases and J shed 3 bases, with 12 bases lying between them. This CDR3 is CAWSVSGLNYEQYF. The CDR3 DNA follows: TGTGCCTGGAGTGTATCAGGTTTGAACTACGAGCAGTACTTC.

This chain uses TRBV15 with TRBJ1-4, with D possibly being TRBD1 (6 bases). The CDR3 consists of 17 residues. V was clipped by 3 bases and J by 2 bases, with 16 bases between them. The germline gives CDR1 LNHNV, CDR2 YYDKDF (reference sequence). CDR3 sequence: CATSSNLDRRTNEKLFF. CDR3 nucleotide sequence: TGTGCCACCAGCAGTAACCTCGACAGGCGGACTAATGAAAAACTGTTTTTT.

The chain is built from TRBV6-6 and TRBJ1-1, with D perhaps matching TRBD1 (5 bases). CDR1 is MNHNY, CDR2 SVGAGI, per germline (reference sequence). The V gene lost 6 bases and the J gene lost 2 bases, with 13 bases spanning the gap. The CDR3 length is 14 residues. CDR3 residues: CASSRDLRNTEAFF. As DNA, the CDR3 is TGTGCCAGCAGCCGGGACTTAAGAAACACTGAAGCTTTCTTT.

This clone came up once. The CDR3 sequence is CASSRAGTAHGYTF. The CDR3 coding sequence is TGTGCCAGCTCAAGAGCCGGGACAGCTCATGGCTACACCTTC. The rearrangement uses TRBV18 and TRBJ1-2; TRBD1 matches at 7 bases. This CDR3 has 14 amino acids. Germline loops: CDR1 KGHSH, CDR2 LQKENI. Trimming took 5 bases from V and 6 from J; bases not matched to a gene: 9.

This clone has only a few counts. This chain uses TRBV7-7 with TRBJ2-7; the D gene is possibly TRBD2 (6 bases). The CDR3 has 15 residues. From germline, CDR1 is SSHAT and CDR2 FNYEAQ (reference sequence). With 5 bases removed from V and 1 base from J, the gap between germline ends came to 15 bases. The CDR3 bases are TGTGCCAGCAGCCCCCAACGGGGGTTTTCCTACGAGCAGTACTTC. Translation gives CASSPQRGFSYEQYF.

The chain employs TRBV11-2 and TRBJ2-3; weak D call: TRBD2 (5 bases). Trimming removed 5 bases from V and 4 bases from J, with 16 bases in between. Germline CDR1 SGHAT, CDR2 FQNNGV. CDR3 size: 15 residues. The CDR3 DNA reads as TGTGCCAGCAGCCGAACCCCGGGGAAGGCAGATACGCAGTATTTT. It is translated as CASSRTPGKADTQYF.

The V gene is TRBV29-1, the J gene TRBJ2-3, with D possibly matching TRBD2 (6 bases). Trimming took off 6 bases at V and 2 bases at J, with 9 bases between the two ends. This CDR3 has 12 residues. Germline values: CDR1 SQVTM, CDR2 ANQGSEA. The CDR3 here is CSVVADTDTQYF. As DNA, the CDR3 is TGCAGCGTAGTAGCGGACACAGATACGCAGTATTTT.

This clone was seen more than once but under ten times. The rearrangement joins TRBV6-2 or TRBV6-3 to TRBJ2-7; 9 positions agree with TRBD1. Germline V gene data show CDR1 as MNHEY and CDR2 as SVGEGT. V was clipped by 4 bases and J by 5 bases; unmatched bases: 12. The CDR3 consists of 16 residues. The CDR3, as DNA: TGTGCCAGCAGTTTTAACCCCCGGGACAGGGCCGACGAGCAGTACTTC. Its translation is CASSFNPRDRADEQYF.

The chain joins TRBV6-5 to TRBJ2-7; no firm D call. V was cut by 6 bases and J by 0 bases, with 15 bases left in between. Germline V gene sequence: CDR1 MNHEY, CDR2 SVGAGI. This CDR3 spans 15 amino acids. The CDR3 nucleotides are TGTGCCAGCAGGAACCCGCAGGATTTCTCCTACGAGCAGTACTTC. This encodes CASRNPQDFSYEQYF.